These 24 T cell receptor beta chains came from one sample sequenced in a study of T cell changes during pregnancy in multiple sclerosis. Method: immunoSEQ multiplex PCR; TCRdb's copy keeps in-frame clones and lacks some. The sample contains 30,000 to 45,000 clones, 75% to 95% of which appear only once. The specimen was CD4+ T cells from peripheral blood mononuclear cells, collected in the third trimester of pregnancy. Receptors were obtained from a female donor with multiple sclerosis, enrolled in a pregnancy study.

The genes are TRBV5-1 and TRBJ1-5; TRBD1 matches at 7 bases. This CDR3 is 14 amino acids long. The germline gives CDR1 SGHRS, CDR2 YFSETQ. With 2 bases clipped from V and 4 bases from J, the junction kept 3 bases outside the gene matches. This chain's CDR3 is CASSLQGSNQPQHF. The CDR3, as DNA: TGCGCCAGCAGCTTACAGGGGTCTAATCAGCCCCAGCATTTT.

V gene TRBV7-2 combines with J gene TRBJ2-2; D may be TRBD2 (5 bases). Trimming took 2 bases from V and 2 from J, leaving 9 bases between them. CDR3 length: 15 amino acids. Germline lookup yields CDR1 SGHTA and CDR2 FQGNSA. The CDR3 region has the DNA TGTGCCAGCAGCTTAAGGCGGGTAAACACCGGGGAGCTGTTTTTT. As protein: CASSLRRVNTGELFF.

The V gene is TRBV11-2, the J gene TRBJ2-3, with 7 bases aligning to TRBD2. The CDR3 covers 15 residues. Trimming at V came to 5 bases and at J to 4 bases, leaving 9 bases not matched to a gene. Germline CDR1 SGHAT, CDR2 FQNNGV. This chain's CDR3 is CASSPFGAGADTQYF. The CDR3 coding sequence is TGTGCCAGCAGCCCCTTCGGGGCGGGAGCAGATACGCAGTATTTT.

In this sample, this clone turned up a few times. The rearrangement joins TRBV6-5 to TRBJ1-2; no reliable D call. Germline-derived CDR1 and CDR2 are MNHEY and SVGAGI. V lost 6 bases, J lost 5 bases, and 10 bases lay in between. CDR3 size: 12 residues. The CDR3 region has the DNA TGTGCCAGCAGAAGCGGCCTTTATGGCTACACCTTC. Encoded protein: CASRSGLYGYTF.

The chain has TRBV14 and TRBJ2-5; 10 nucleotides match TRBD2. Trimming took 4 bases from V and 5 from J; bases not matched to a gene: 13. Germline CDR1 SGHDN, CDR2 FVKESK. The CDR3 consists of 17 residues. CDR3 bases: TGTGCCAGCAGCCCATGGACTAGCGGCCCAGCACGGGAGACCCAGTACTTC. Translation: CASSPWTSGPARETQYF.

The V and J genes are TRBV5-1 and TRBJ1-4; D possibly corresponds to TRBD1 (6 bases). The CDR3 sequence is 16 residues long. Deletions cut 7 bases from V and 0 bases from J, with 16 bases between. In germline, CDR1 is SGHRS, CDR2 YFSETQ. CDR3 bases: TGCGCCAGCTCCTGGGGGGGGGCTGCAACTAATGAAAAACTGTTTTTT. Encoded protein: CASSWGGAATNEKLFF.

The chain uses TRBV27 and TRBJ1-5, with TRBD1 identical over 10 bases. The CDR3 extends over 14 amino acids. Per the germline V gene, CDR1 is MNHEY and CDR2 is SMNVEV (reference sequence). The trim removed 3 bases at V and 4 bases at J, leaving 0 bases unmatched. CDR3 in DNA: TGTGCCAGCAGTTTGGGACAGGGGAATCAGCCCCAGCATTTT. It encodes CASSLGQGNQPQHF.

The gene calls are TRBV2 and TRBJ1-2; D is uncertain. Per germline, CDR1 SNHLY and CDR2 FYNNEI. The CDR3 length is 13 residues. V was shortened by 6 bases and J by 3 bases, with 11 bases between the two germline ends. The CDR3 nucleotides are TGTGCCAGCAGGCTGACCGGGGACTATGGCTACACCTTC. It is translated as CASRLTGDYGYTF.

This chain connects TRBV28 to TRBJ1-2, with D possibly TRBD1 on 5 matching bases. Trimming cost V 4 bases and J 4 bases, with 16 bases left between them. The CDR3 has 15 residues. CDR1 is MDHEN, CDR2 SYDVKM, per germline. CDR3 in amino acids: CASSSPAGRRYGYTF. CDR3 nucleotide sequence: TGTGCCAGCAGTTCGCCCGCGGGGCGGCGCTATGGCTACACCTTC.

The chain recombines TRBV9 with TRBJ2-2, with a weak D call TRBD1 (5 bases). This CDR3 has 15 amino acids. Germline-derived CDR1 and CDR2 are SGDLS and YYNGEE. The V and J ends lost 1 base and 4 bases respectively, with 11 bases between them. CDR3 protein: CASSVSQGTTGELFF. The CDR3 DNA reads TGTGCCAGCAGCGTAAGTCAGGGAACCACCGGGGAGCTGTTTTTT.

This CDR3 reads CASSDYGTSHSPLHF. The CDR3 DNA reads TGTGCCAGCAGTGATTATGGGACATCCCATTCACCCCTCCACTTT. The chain recombines TRBV2 with TRBJ1-6; weak D call: TRBD1 (6 bases). The V gene's germline CDR1 is SNHLY and CDR2 FYNNEI. Trimming removed 3 bases from V and 8 bases from J, with 14 bases in between. CDR3 length: 15 amino acids.

The rearrangement joins TRBV5-4 to TRBJ1-4; D possibly corresponds to TRBD1 (6 bases). Trimming pared 0 bases from V and 7 bases from J, leaving 13 bases between. The CDR3 extends over 15 amino acids. CDR1 and CDR2 (germline): SGHNT, YYREEE (reference sequence). The chain's CDR3 is CASSLARQGGEKLFF. The CDR3, as DNA: TGTGCCAGCAGCTTGGCCCGGCAAGGGGGTGAAAAACTGTTTTTT.

The gene calls are TRBV4-1 and TRBJ1-5; TRBD1 aligns across 9 bases. CDR1 MGHRA and CDR2 YSYEKL come from the germline V gene. The CDR3 sequence is 16 residues long. J was trimmed by 9 bases and V by 3 bases; bases with no gene match: 12. CDR3: CASSHPDRGTRMPQHF. The CDR3 coding sequence is TGCGCCAGCAGCCATCCGGACAGGGGAACGCGGATGCCCCAGCATTTT.

V is TRBV28 and J is TRBJ1-1; a weak D match, TRBD1 (6 bases). Trimming took off 3 bases at V and 4 bases at J, with 12 bases between the two ends. Germline values: CDR1 MDHEN, CDR2 SYDVKM. This CDR3 region has 14 residues. The CDR3 sequence: CASSFLGRGTEAFF. CDR3 DNA sequence: TGTGCCAGCAGTTTTCTGGGCAGGGGCACTGAAGCTTTCTTT. Combining the CDR3 with reference TRBV28 and TRBJ1-1 gives the whole variable domain DVKVTQSSRYLVKRTGEKVFLECVQDMDHENMFWYRQDPGLGLRLIYFSYDVKMKEKGDIPEGYSVSREKKERFSLILESASTNQTSMYLCASSFLGRGTEAFFGQGTRLTVV.

V usage is TRBV10-3 and J usage is TRBJ2-1, with 13 bases aligning to TRBD2. Trimming cost V 4 bases and J 5 bases; bases outside gene matches: 2. The CDR3 is 15 amino acids. Germline V gives CDR1 ENHRY, CDR2 SYGVKD. The CDR3 region has the DNA TGTGCCATCAGTGCCGGGACTAGCGGGAACAATGAGCAGTTCTTC. It translates to CAISAGTSGNNEQFF.

This sequence joins TRBV5-8 and TRBJ2-7, with unresolved D. The germline gives CDR1 SGHTS, CDR2 YDEGEE. Trimming cost V 4 bases and J 0 bases, with 11 bases left between them. The CDR3 spans 14 residues. For the CDR3, the DNA is TGTGCCAGCAGCCGGTTGGGCAACTCCTACGAGCAGTACTTC. The encoded protein is CASSRLGNSYEQYF.

The J gene is TRBJ2-2, the V gene TRBV6-1, with 10 bases lining up with TRBD2. This CDR3 has 14 residues. Unmatched junction bases numbered 9, after V lost 11 bases and J lost 6 bases. Germline CDR1 reads MNHNS; CDR2 reads SASEGT. The CDR3 sequence is CARTALAGAGELFF. The CDR3 DNA follows: TGTGCCCGCACGGCCCTAGCGGGAGCCGGGGAGCTGTTTTTT.

This clone was counted a few times. The chain recombines TRBV7-2 with TRBJ2-5; 8 bases agree with TRBD2. This CDR3 has 14 amino acids. The germline CDR1 and CDR2 sequences are SGHTA and FQGNSA. V gave up 6 bases and J gave up 5 bases; unmatched junction bases: 8. CDR3 nucleotide sequence: TGTGCCAGCAGTCTTCCGGGGACTAGGGAGACCCAGTACTTC. As protein: CASSLPGTRETQYF.

This clone qualifies as medium-sized (0.01 to 0.1%). This chain connects TRBV2 to TRBJ1-2, with 12 positions matching TRBD1. This CDR3 spans 19 amino acids. The germline V gene encodes CDR1 SNHLY and CDR2 FYNNEI. Trimming took 6 bases from V and 4 from J; bases not matched to a gene: 18. The CDR3 DNA reads TGTGCCAGCAGGACGAAGGGGGGACAGGGGGCTCAAGACGGCTATGGCTACACCTTC. Its protein is CASRTKGGQGAQDGYGYTF.

The chain couples TRBV18 to TRBJ2-7, with 13 nucleotides matching TRBD2. CDR3 length: 17 amino acids. The junction had 6 bases not matched to a gene; V was cut back by 4 bases and J by 0 bases. CDR1 and CDR2 (germline): KGHSH, LQKENI. For the CDR3, the DNA is TGTGCCAGCTCACTTGGACTAGCGGGAGTGAGCTCCTACGAGCAGTACTTC. Translation: CASSLGLAGVSSYEQYF.

This clone was counted once. The chain couples TRBV6-5 to TRBJ2-7; a possible D gene is TRBD1 (6 bases). CDR3 length equals 14 residues. CDR1 MNHEY and CDR2 SVGAGI come from the germline V gene. The germline V and J ends were trimmed by 2 bases and 4 bases, with 12 bases remaining between them. CDR3 amino acids: CASSYLDSLYEQYF. DNA for the CDR3: TGTGCCAGCAGTTACCTGGACAGCTTGTACGAGCAGTACTTC.

This clone was seen once. The rearrangement uses TRBV28 and TRBJ1-2; D might be TRBD1 (5 bases). CDR3 length: 11 residues. Germline lookup yields CDR1 MDHEN and CDR2 SYDVKM. The ends were cut back, 4 bases at V and 8 bases at J, with 8 bases in the middle. As DNA, the CDR3 is TGTGCCAGCAGTTATGGGGCCGGCTACACCTTC. Translated: CASSYGAGYTF.

V is TRBV28 and J is TRBJ2-2, with 9 bases lining up with TRBD2. Germline loops: CDR1 MDHEN, CDR2 SYDVKM. This CDR3 is built from 15 residues. V dropped 4 bases and J dropped 2; count of bases not matched to a gene: 2. The CDR3 coding sequence is TGTGCCAGCAGTTCGGGACTAGCTAACACCGGGGAGCTGTTTTTT. Its translation: CASSSGLANTGELFF.

The rearrangement joins TRBV7-3 to TRBJ2-2, with 13 bases fitting TRBD2. The CDR3 is 18 amino acids. Trimming at V came to 1 base and at J to 0 bases, leaving 2 bases not matched to a gene. Per the germline V gene, CDR1 is SGHTA and CDR2 is FQGTGA. Here the CDR3 reads CASSLKGLAGTNTGELFF. CDR3 coding DNA: TGTGCCAGCAGCTTAAAGGGACTAGCGGGAACGAACACCGGGGAGCTGTTTTTT.